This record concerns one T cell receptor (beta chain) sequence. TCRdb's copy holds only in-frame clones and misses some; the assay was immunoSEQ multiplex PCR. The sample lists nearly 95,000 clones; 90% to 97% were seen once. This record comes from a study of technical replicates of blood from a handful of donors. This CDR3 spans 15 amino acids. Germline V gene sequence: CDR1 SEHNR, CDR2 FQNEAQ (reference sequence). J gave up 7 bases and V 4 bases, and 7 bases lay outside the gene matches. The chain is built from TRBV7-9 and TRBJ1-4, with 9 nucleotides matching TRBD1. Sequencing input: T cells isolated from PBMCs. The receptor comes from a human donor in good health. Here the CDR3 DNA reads TGTGCCAGCAGCTCCGGGACAGGGTTGACTGAAAAACTGTTTTTT. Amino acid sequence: CASSSGTGLTEKLFF.